One and the same sample provided the 20 T cell receptor beta chains below, sequenced in a study of cytomegalovirus exposure and HLA in healthy donors. A multiplex PCR was run with 60 Vbeta primers and 13 Jbeta primers. Using immunoSEQ multiplex PCR, the repertoire was profiled, and TCRdb retains in-frame clones only, with some absent. The data hold about 100,000 clones, with roughly 75% observed a single time. Sequencing was done on a sample of PBMCs. The receptor source for this set is a man aged 25-45 years in good health and CMV-seronegative.

The chain carries TRBV19 and TRBJ1-5; tentatively, D is TRBD1 (5 bases). V lost 3 bases to trimming and J lost 0 bases, with 9 bases between them. There are 15 residues in the CDR3. CDR1 LNHDA and CDR2 SQIVND come from the germline V gene (reference sequence). Here the CDR3 DNA reads TGTGCCAGTAGTATCGTCCAGGGTAGCAATCAGCCCCAGCATTTT. Translation gives CASSIVQGSNQPQHF.

The genes are TRBV30 and TRBJ1-2; possibly TRBD1 for D (5 bases). CDR3 length equals 14 residues. Germline V gives CDR1 GTSNPN, CDR2 SVGIG (reference sequence). V was shortened by 3 bases and J by 4 bases, with 15 bases between the two germline ends. Written as DNA, the CDR3 is TGTGCCTGGAGCCCCATCGGGGGAGGCTATGGCTACACCTTC. This gives the protein CAWSPIGGGYGYTF.

The rearrangement links TRBV6-4 to TRBJ1-1; D is unresolved. The CDR3 has 16 residues. The V and J ends lost 2 bases and 4 bases respectively, with 17 bases between them. Looked up from germline, CDR1 is MRHNA and CDR2 is SNTAGT. The CDR3 coding sequence is TGTGCCAGCAGTGACAATGAGGGAACTGGATCCACTGAAGCTTTCTTT. Amino acid sequence: CASSDNEGTGSTEAFF.

This clone was detected only once. V usage is TRBV7-9 and J usage is TRBJ2-2, with D maybe TRBD2 (5 bases). Looked up from germline, CDR1 is SEHNR and CDR2 is FQNEAQ (reference sequence). V was cut by 0 bases and J by 3 bases, with 11 bases left in between. The CDR3 is 16 residues long. DNA of the CDR3: TGTGCCAGCAGCTTAGCCCCTAGCAGTCACACCGGGGAGCTGTTTTTT. Translation: CASSLAPSSHTGELFF.

The chain joins TRBV19 to TRBJ2-2; D gene unclear. The CDR3 is 14 residues long. Trimming took off 4 bases at V and 0 bases at J, with 6 bases between the two ends. Germline V lookup: CDR1 LNHDA, CDR2 SQIVND (reference sequence). In DNA, the CDR3 is TGTGCCAGTAGTACCGACACGAACACCGGGGAGCTGTTTTTT. This encodes CASSTDTNTGELFF.

The chain joins TRBV7-9 to TRBJ1-6; possible D gene TRBD1, 6 bases. CDR3 length: 16 amino acids. CDR1 and CDR2 (germline): SEHNR, FQNEAQ (reference sequence). V lost 2 bases, J lost 6 bases, and 14 bases lay in between. The CDR3 here is CASSLIQGLGNSPLHF. DNA for the CDR3: TGTGCCAGCAGCTTAATCCAGGGGCTCGGTAATTCACCCCTCCACTTT.

This clone was picked up a small number of times. This chain uses TRBV5-1 with TRBJ1-1, with D unclear. CDR1 and CDR2 from the germline V gene are SGHRS and YFSETQ. The CDR3 is 14 residues long. Trimming shortened V by 3 bases and J by 8 bases, and 17 bases separated the two germline ends. This chain's CDR3 is CASSSGREREEAFF. The CDR3 DNA sequence: TGCGCCAGCAGCTCCGGCAGAGAGAGGGAAGAAGCTTTCTTT.

The chain employs TRBV5-1 and TRBJ2-1; TRBD2 matches at 10 bases. CDR1 SGHRS and CDR2 YFSETQ come from the germline V gene. This CDR3 contains 16 residues. The junction had 7 bases not matched to a gene; V was cut back by 4 bases and J by 3 bases. This CDR3 reads CASSGTLAGDYNEQFF. The DNA for the CDR3 is TGCGCCAGCAGCGGGACCCTAGCGGGGGACTACAATGAGCAGTTCTTC.

The chain has TRBV5-1 and TRBJ1-1; TRBD1 agrees at 12 bases. CDR1 is SGHRS and CDR2 is YFSETQ in the germline V gene. The V gene end was trimmed by 2 bases and the J gene end by 6 bases; junction bases not matched to a gene: 11. This CDR3 contains 17 residues. The CDR3: CASSLGGTGTGGPEAFF. The CDR3, as DNA: TGCGCCAGCAGCTTAGGGGGTACCGGGACAGGGGGCCCTGAAGCTTTCTTT.

The rearrangement links TRBV19 to TRBJ1-1; 9 bases match TRBD1. The J segment lost 6 bases and the V segment lost 3 bases, leaving 11 bases of the junction unmatched. The CDR3 has 16 residues. Germline assignment: CDR1 LNHDA and CDR2 SQIVND (reference sequence). The DNA for the CDR3 is TGTGCCAGTAGTATCGTCGGGGGACAGGGTAACGCTGAAGCTTTCTTT. This codes for CASSIVGGQGNAEAFF.

The CDR3 DNA reads as TGTGCCAGCAGTTTATATGGCAGCCAAGAGACCCAGTACTTC. It translates to CASSLYGSQETQYF. The chain recombines TRBV27 with TRBJ2-5; D call uncertain. This CDR3 is built from 14 residues. The germline V and J ends were trimmed by 1 base and 1 base, with 7 bases remaining between them. CDR1 is MNHEY and CDR2 is SMNVEV in the germline V gene (reference sequence).

The DNA for the CDR3 is TGTGCCATCAGTTTCGATTTGACAGGGGGTAATGGCTACACCTTC. Translating gives CAISFDLTGGNGYTF. This chain joins TRBV10-3 and TRBJ1-2; 9 nucleotides line up with TRBD1. The length of the CDR3 is 15 residues. V gave up 5 bases and J gave up 6 bases; unmatched junction bases: 10. In germline, CDR1 is ENHRY, CDR2 SYGVKD.

The V gene is TRBV27, the J gene TRBJ2-7; TRBD2 is a possible D gene (6 bases). From germline, CDR1 is MNHEY and CDR2 SMNVEV (reference sequence). The CDR3 length is 14 residues. Trimming took 2 bases from V and 7 from J, leaving 15 bases between them. CDR3 coding DNA: TGTGCCAGCAGTTTACTTCGCGGGATCGGTGAGCAGTACTTC. It codes for CASSLLRGIGEQYF.

This chain links TRBV6-5 with TRBJ1-4, with TRBD1 matching over 7 bases. V lost 2 bases to trimming and J lost 6 bases; unmatched junction nucleotides: 3. The CDR3 extends over 14 amino acids. Germline V CDR1 and CDR2: MNHEY, SVGAGI. The chain's CDR3 is CASSYAQGDEKLFF. The CDR3 DNA reads as TGTGCCAGCAGTTACGCGCAGGGGGATGAAAAACTGTTTTTT.

V and J are TRBV28 and TRBJ2-1, with TRBD1 matching 9 bases. The CDR3 loop spans 15 amino acids. The germline gives CDR1 MDHEN, CDR2 SYDVKM. Trimming at V came to 4 bases and at J to 8 bases, leaving 9 bases not matched to a gene. The CDR3 loop is CASSYTGTGLYEQFF. The DNA for the CDR3 is TGTGCCAGCAGTTACACCGGGACAGGGTTGTATGAGCAGTTCTTC.

This clone was detected only a few times. V and J are TRBV30 and TRBJ2-1; 11 bases are a match to TRBD1. J gave up 3 bases and V 0 bases, and 13 bases lay outside the gene matches. CDR1 is GTSNPN, CDR2 SVGIG, per germline (reference sequence). The CDR3 extends over 19 amino acids. The DNA of the CDR3 is TGTGCCTGGAGTGTATCCCTCCCCAGGGACAGGGGGATCTACAATGAGCAGTTCTTC. The encoded protein is CAWSVSLPRDRGIYNEQFF.

The chain's CDR3 is CASSLPSFRDRGNTEAFF. CDR3 DNA: TGTGCCAGCAGCTTACCTTCATTCCGTGACAGGGGGAACACTGAAGCTTTCTTT. V gene TRBV7-2 combines with J gene TRBJ1-1; the match to TRBD1 covers 8 bases. From germline, CDR1 is SGHTA and CDR2 FQGNSA. Trimming at V came to 2 bases and at J to 1 base, leaving 12 bases not matched to a gene. The CDR3 totals 18 residues.

The chain recombines TRBV6-5 with TRBJ2-5; maybe TRBD2 (5 bases). In germline, CDR1 is MNHEY, CDR2 SVGAGI. This CDR3 comprises 15 residues. The V end lost 6 bases, the J end lost 1 base, and 15 bases lay between the germline ends. The CDR3 bases are TGTGCCAGCAGCCTTACGAGGGCCCCCCAAGAGACCCAGTACTTC. The encoded protein is CASSLTRAPQETQYF.

The chain has TRBV5-1 and TRBJ1-1; 8 nucleotides agree with TRBD1. The trim removed 4 bases at V and 7 bases at J, leaving 9 bases unmatched. The CDR3 sequence is 14 residues long. The germline gives CDR1 SGHRS, CDR2 YFSETQ. The CDR3 region has the DNA TGCGCCAGCAGCGGCGTGGGGACAGGAGATGAAGCTTTCTTT. It is translated as CASSGVGTGDEAFF.

The V call is TRBV5-6, the J call TRBJ2-7; 10 nucleotides align to TRBD1. V lost 4 bases, J lost 2 bases, and 3 bases stayed unmatched. CDR3 length equals 14 residues. The germline gives CDR1 SGHDT, CDR2 YYEEEE. The CDR3 DNA sequence: TGTGCCAGCAGCCGACAGGGGGCCCCCTACGAGCAGTACTTC. Protein sequence: CASSRQGAPYEQYF.